This TCR beta chain was documented in a study of OX40 agonist ivuxolimab in advanced cancers. About the full investigation: The costimulatory receptor OX40 (CD134) was targeted by ivuxolimab, a fully human IgG2 agonistic monoclonal antibody. Intravenous ivuxolimab was administered to patients every 2 weeks at six dose levels: 0.01, 0.1, 0.3, 1.5, 3 and 10 mg/kg. Of the 50 to 55 dose-escalation patients, hepatocellular carcinoma was present in around 20, melanoma in roughly 15, renal cell carcinoma in 9 and head and neck cancer in 9. In the dose-escalation cohort, roughly 80% of patients were male, and the mean age was roughly 60 years, with a range of roughly 23 to 85. Patients were allowed to have had prior anti-PD-1, anti-PD-L1 or anti-CTLA-4 therapy, and 40% to 45% of the dose-escalation patients had been treated with checkpoint inhibitors. Partial responses occurred in three dose-escalation patients: two with cutaneous melanoma and one with hepatocellular carcinoma. The purpose of peripheral TCRbeta sequencing was to test whether ivuxolimab changed TCR sequence diversity and led to clonal T-cell expansion. The paper describes the monotherapy dose-escalation part (N ≈ 51 patients) of the phase I trial of ivuxolimab. Beyond this particular receptor, the publication reports: The antigen specificity of the peripheral T cells that underwent clonal expansion was not determined. In the 0.1-3.0 mg/kg groups, partial responders were among the patients with the lowest normalized peripheral clonal expansion, particularly in CD8+ T cells. At doses of 0.1 to 3.0 mg/kg, clonal expansion of both CD4+ and CD8+ blood T cells was observed from baseline to week 6. After ivuxolimab, CD8+ T cells had more expanded clones than CD4+ T cells on average. Low levels of normalized T-cell clonal expansion were also seen in some patients who did not respond.

Patients with a history of autoimmune disease or receiving systemic immunosuppression were excluded from the trial. Peripheral blood for TCR sequencing was drawn from every dose cohort at baseline, at cycle 4 day 1 and at cycle 7 day 1. Samples came from an open-label, multicenter, first-in-human phase I dose-escalation trial of ivuxolimab. The trial enrolled adults with locally advanced or metastatic head and neck squamous cell, hepatocellular, melanoma or renal cell carcinoma. CD4+ and CD8+ T cells were sorted separately from peripheral blood before TCR sequencing. There are a few counts of this clone. The antigen this receptor binds is unknown. Within one base of it there is no much larger clone, and no base qualities were kept. Genomic DNA was extracted from sorted cells for sequencing of the TCRbeta CDR3 region. TCRbeta CDR3 regions were sequenced using the immunoSEQ Assay. TCRdb stores this immuneACCESS table with in-frame sequences only. Part of the clones is absent; in the studies checked, under half of the shortfall reflects unresolved V genes, and no reason is known for the rest. The sample contains tens of thousands of clones, about 87% of them found a single time. The leading ten clones occupy 25% to 35% of the sample.

Here the sequenced sample was CD4+ or CD8+ T cells sorted from blood, taken in a trial of the OX40 agonist ivuxolimab. The receptor's source is an adult with an advanced solid tumor such as melanoma, head and neck, liver or kidney cancer.

CDR3 region: CASRDPDGARPYEQYF. At the DNA level, the sequence is TGCGCCAGCAGGGACCCGGATGGGGCCCGGCCCTACGAGCAGTACTTC. The chain is assembled from TRBV10-2 and TRBJ2-7; TRBD1 could be the D gene, as 5 bases match. CDR1 WSHSY and CDR2 SAAADI are derived from the germline V gene. V was cut back by 6 bases and J by 2 bases, leaving a gap of 20 bases between them. The cysteine opens and the phenylalanine closes a CDR3 of 16 amino acids. The CDR3 DNA has 48 bases and is translated from base 1.